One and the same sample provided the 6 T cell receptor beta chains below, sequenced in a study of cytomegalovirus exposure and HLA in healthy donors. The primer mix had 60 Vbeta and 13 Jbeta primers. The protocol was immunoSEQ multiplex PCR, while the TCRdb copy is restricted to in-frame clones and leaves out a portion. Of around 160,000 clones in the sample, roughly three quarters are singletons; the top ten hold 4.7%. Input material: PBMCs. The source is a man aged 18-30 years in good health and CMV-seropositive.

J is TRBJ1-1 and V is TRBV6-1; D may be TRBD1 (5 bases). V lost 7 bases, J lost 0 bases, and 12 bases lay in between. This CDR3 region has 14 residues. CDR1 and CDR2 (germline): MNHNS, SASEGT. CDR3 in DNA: TGTGCCAGCAAAGGGGTGGGCCTGAACACTGAAGCTTTCTTT. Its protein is CASKGVGLNTEAFF.

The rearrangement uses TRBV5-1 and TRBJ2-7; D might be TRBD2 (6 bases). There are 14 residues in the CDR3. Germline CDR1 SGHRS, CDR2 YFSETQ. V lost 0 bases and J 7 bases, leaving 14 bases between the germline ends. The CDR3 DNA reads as TGCGCCAGCAGCTTGGCTTCGGGGGAAGGGGAGCAGTACGTC. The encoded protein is CASSLASGEGEQYV.

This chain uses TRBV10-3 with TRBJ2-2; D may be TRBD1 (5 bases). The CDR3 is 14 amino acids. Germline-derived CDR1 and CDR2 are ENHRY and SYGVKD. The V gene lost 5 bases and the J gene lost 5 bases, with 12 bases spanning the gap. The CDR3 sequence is CAISTTGATGELFF. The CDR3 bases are TGTGCCATCAGTACCACAGGAGCAACCGGGGAGCTGTTTTTT.

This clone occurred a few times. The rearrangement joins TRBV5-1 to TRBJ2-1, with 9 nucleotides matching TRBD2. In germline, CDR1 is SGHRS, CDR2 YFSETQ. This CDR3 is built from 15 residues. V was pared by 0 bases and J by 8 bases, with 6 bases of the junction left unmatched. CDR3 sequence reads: CASSLGPSGDHEQFF. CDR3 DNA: TGCGCCAGCAGCTTGGGGCCTAGCGGGGACCATGAGCAGTTCTTC.

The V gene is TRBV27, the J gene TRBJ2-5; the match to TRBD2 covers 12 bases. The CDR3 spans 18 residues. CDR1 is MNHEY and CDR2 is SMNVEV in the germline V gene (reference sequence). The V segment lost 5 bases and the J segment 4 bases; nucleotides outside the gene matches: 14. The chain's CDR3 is CASSPLLAGGPTTETQYF. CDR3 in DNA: TGTGCCAGCAGTCCCCTCCTAGCGGGAGGGCCCACCACAGAGACCCAGTACTTC.

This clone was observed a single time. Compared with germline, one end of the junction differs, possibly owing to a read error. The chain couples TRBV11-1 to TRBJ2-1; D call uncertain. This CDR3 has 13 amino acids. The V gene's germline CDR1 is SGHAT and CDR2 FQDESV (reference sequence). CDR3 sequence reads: CASSLGPQNGQFF. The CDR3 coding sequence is TGTGCCAGCAGCTTAGGGCCCCAGAATGGGCAGTTCTTC.